This TCR beta chain is drawn from a study of blood T cell repertoires in COVID-19. Across the study: T cells, B-cell-depleted T cells, or PBMCs supplied cDNA or gDNA.

Germline assignment: CDR1 ENHRY and CDR2 SYGVKD. V was trimmed by 0 bases and J by 7 bases, leaving 15 bases between them. This CDR3 is 15 amino acids long. Authors' data handling: The authors estimated nucleated cell counts from reference gene primer amplification. The repertoire was sequenced with immunoSEQ multiplex PCR; TCRdb's copy has only in-frame clones and lacks some. D and trimming were read from the DNA, whereas the V and J calls and clone size are those reported in that table. The data show roughly 230,000 clones, 75% to 85% seen once. The specimen was peripheral blood. The chain combines TRBV10-3 with TRBJ1-1, with D perhaps TRBD1 (6 bases). This receptor was obtained from a woman between 45 and 60 years old with acute or convalescent COVID-19. CDR3 region: CAISESNRRGGEAFF. The CDR3 DNA follows: TGTGCCATCAGTGAGTCGAACCGCAGGGGTGGTGAAGCTTTCTTT.